This T cell receptor beta chain was recorded in a study of long-term antiretroviral therapy in people with HIV. The study drew at least one pre-ART and at least two post-ART PBMC samples from every donor. Trimming stripped 3 bases from V and 4 bases from J, with 10 bases between. The CDR3 runs to 14 residues. The germline V gene has CDR1 MGHDK and CDR2 SYGVNS. The assay, immunoSEQ v3.0, was run at survey level. Repertoires were generated with immunoSEQ multiplex PCR, while TCRdb's copy carries only in-frame clones and drops some. The repertoire consists of 25,000 to 40,000 clones, with 90% to 97% occurring once and the leading ten covering roughly 2.3%.

The TCR sequence derives from a man aged 25-45 years with HIV. The V and J genes are TRBV25-1 and TRBJ1-5; D not certain. Here the sequenced sample was unsorted PBMCs, taken 6.6 years after starting antiretroviral therapy. Here the CDR3 reads CASSEDGRNQPQHF. For the CDR3, the DNA is TGTGCCAGCAGTGAGGATGGGAGGAATCAGCCCCAGCATTTT.